This T cell receptor beta chain was identified during a study of identical twins. Points from the study as a whole: Less excess twin sharing appeared in beta out-of-frame sequences.

This clonotype came up a few times. Its specificity is unknown. Germline V gives CDR1 MNHEY, CDR2 SMNVEV (reference sequence). Trimming shortened V by 7 bases and J by 8 bases, and 9 bases separated the two germline ends. This CDR3 has 11 residues. In TCRdb, the 5' RACE reads were re-called with MiXCR into one record per CDR3 protein. The sample yields around 690,000 distinct CDR3 sequences, about 20% seen once. These records were also assigned to another study, of T cells expressing NK-cell markers.

Source material: PBMCs. The rearrangement links TRBV27 to TRBJ2-1, with D uncertain. The clonotype originates from a woman between 18 and 30 years old in good health. The CDR3 region has the DNA TGTGCCAGCAAGAAGGTCGATGAGCAGTTCTTC. Its translation is CASKKVDEQFF.